These T cell receptor beta chains were read from a single sample in a study of blood T cell repertoires in COVID-19. The protocol was immunoSEQ multiplex PCR, while the TCRdb copy is restricted to in-frame clones and leaves out a portion. The sample consists of roughly 37,000 clones, approximately 86% of them appearing once. The sample was peripheral blood. These receptor sequences come from a human donor in a cohort sampled during active COVID-19. Both conserved end residues are part of each CDR3. The D gene is left open where the match is weak. Clone size appears in some rows only: once, few, many, or a class for an expanded clone.

DNA	CDR3	D	V	J	size
TGTGCCAGCAACCCCGGAGGGTACTACGAGCAGTACTTC	CASNPGGYYEQYF	NA	TRBV6-6	TRBJ2-7	NA
TGCGCCAGCAGCCAAGCCCGGGACAGGGATAATTCACCCCTCCACTTT	CASSQARDRDNSPLHF	TRBD1	TRBV4-3	TRBJ1-6	NA
TGTGCCAGCATGCGGAACACTGAAGCTTTCTTT	CASMRNTEAFF	NA	TRBV3-1/TRBV3-2	TRBJ1-1	NA
TGTGCCAGCAGTTTATCGAGTCCGGCTAGAGAGACCCAGTACTTC	CASSLSSPARETQYF	NA	TRBV27	TRBJ2-5	NA
TGTGCCAGCGCCGGGACAGGGAGCACAGATACGCAGTATTTT	CASAGTGSTDTQYF	TRBD1	TRBV6-5	TRBJ2-3	NA
TGCAGCGTGGTCCAGGGAGGGGATGGCTACACCTTC	CSVVQGGDGYTF	NA	TRBV29-1	TRBJ1-2	NA
TGCGCCAGCAGCCAAGATTGGACAGAATATGGCTACACCTTC	CASSQDWTEYGYTF	NA	TRBV4-3	TRBJ1-2	NA
TGTGCCAGCAGCCCACCCCCGGGGTACGCGATTGAGACCCAGTACTTC	CASSPPPGYAIETQYF	NA	TRBV6-2/TRBV6-3	TRBJ2-5	NA
TGCGCCAGCAGCTCCCAGGGAGGGGACACTGAAGCTTTCTTT	CASSSQGGDTEAFF	NA	TRBV5-1	TRBJ1-1	NA
TGTGCCAGCGATAAGGAGTTTGGGACAGAAGCTTTCTTT	CASDKEFGTEAFF	NA	TRBV11-1	TRBJ1-1	NA
TGCAGCGTTGGCCAGGCTGGGCGCACTGAAGCTTTCTTT	CSVGQAGRTEAFF	NA	TRBV29-1	TRBJ1-1	NA
TGTGCCAGCCTCGACAGGGGCGGGACAGATACGCAGTATTTT	CASLDRGGTDTQYF	TRBD1	TRBV7-2	TRBJ2-3	NA
TGTGCCAGCAACCCGGGACAGTTTGACACTGAAGCTTTCTTT	CASNPGQFDTEAFF	TRBD1	TRBV2	TRBJ1-1	NA
TGTGCCAGCAGCCGCGAAAATTACAGGGCCCCTGAAGCTTTCTTT	CASSRENYRAPEAFF	NA	TRBV5-6	TRBJ1-1	NA
TGTGCCAGCAGCCCCCTCCAGGGGCTGGCTTTCTTT	CASSPLQGLAFF	NA	TRBV7-8	TRBJ1-1	NA
TGTGCCACCAGCAGAAGCGATGGCAGAATCTATCACAATGAGCAGTTCTTC	CATSRSDGRIYHNEQFF	NA	TRBV15	TRBJ2-1	NA
TGTGCCAGTAGTCCCACTGCAACTAATGAAAAACTGTTTTTT	CASSPTATNEKLFF	NA	TRBV19	TRBJ1-4	NA
TGTGCCAGTAGTATAAGGCTAGCGGGGATCACAGATACGCAGTATTTT	CASSIRLAGITDTQYF	TRBD2	TRBV19	TRBJ2-3	once
TGCAGACCGAGACTAGCGGACTCCTACGAGCAGTACTTC	CRPRLADSYEQYF	TRBD2	TRBV29-1	TRBJ2-7	NA
TGTGCCAGCAGCAGAGGGGGGGGAGAGGTCACTGAAGCTTTCTTT	CASSRGGGEVTEAFF	NA	TRBV11-3	TRBJ1-1	NA
TGCAGCGGGAGCCCCCGAGGGAACACTGAAGCTTTCTTT	CSGSPRGNTEAFF	NA	TRBV29-1	TRBJ1-1	NA
TGTGCCAGCAGTTACAAAATACAGGAGATCGGAAACACCATATATTTT	CASSYKIQEIGNTIYF	NA	TRBV11-2	TRBJ1-3	once
TGTGCCAGCAGCTACCTGACGGGGATCACTGAAGCTTTCTTT	CASSYLTGITEAFF	NA	TRBV7-2	TRBJ1-1	NA
TGTGCCAGCAGCCCGGGGGGCCGCGAAAAACTGTTTTTT	CASSPGGREKLFF	NA	TRBV3-1/TRBV3-2	TRBJ1-4	NA
TGTGCCAGCAGCTTAGAGGCGGGGGTGTCTGAGCAGTTCTTC	CASSLEAGVSEQFF	TRBD2	TRBV11-2	TRBJ2-1	once
TGCGCCAGCAGCCAAGGACAGGGGGGACTACGTTCACCCCTCCACTTT	CASSQGQGGLRSPLHF	TRBD1	TRBV4-1	TRBJ1-6	once
TGTGCCAGCAGCACCACGACCGTTTACAGTTCACCCCTCCACTTT	CASSTTTVYSSPLHF	NA	TRBV7-2	TRBJ1-6	few
TGTGCCAGCAGTTACTCGGGGGGACTCAATCAGCCCCAGCATTTT	CASSYSGGLNQPQHF	NA	TRBV6-5	TRBJ1-5	NA
TGTGCCAGCAGCCAGCGGGGGGACTCCTACGAGCAGTACTTC	CASSQRGDSYEQYF	TRBD2	TRBV5-4	TRBJ2-7	NA
TGTGCCAGCAGCTTACTCACTTCAGGGGCACTCAACACTGAAGCTTTCTTT	CASSLLTSGALNTEAFF	NA	TRBV7-8	TRBJ1-1	NA
TGTGCCAGCAGCGTTGAGGACAGGGCCTACGAGCAGTACTTC	CASSVEDRAYEQYF	TRBD1	TRBV9	TRBJ2-7	NA
TGTGCTAGTGGTTTTTATAGCAATCAGCCCCAGCATTTT	CASGFYSNQPQHF	NA	TRBV12-5	TRBJ1-5	once
TGCGCCAGCAGCCAAGGAAACCTAGGGGTAGAGGACTATGGCTACACCTTC	CASSQGNLGVEDYGYTF	NA	TRBV4-1	TRBJ1-2	few
TGTGCCAGCACCTCAGGGAAGCAGCCCCAGCATTTT	CASTSGKQPQHF	NA	TRBV12-3/TRBV12-4	TRBJ1-5	NA
TGCGCCAGCAGCTTTCAGGGGGCATCCTACGAGCAGTACTTC	CASSFQGASYEQYF	TRBD1	TRBV5-1	TRBJ2-7	NA
TGTGCCAGCAGCTTTGTGACAGGGGTCGGTGGAAACACCATATATTTT	CASSFVTGVGGNTIYF	TRBD1	TRBV7-8	TRBJ1-3	once
TGCGCCAGCAGCCAGGTGCAAAGGTCAGGGAGGCCTGAAGCTTTCTTT	CASSQVQRSGRPEAFF	NA	TRBV4-1	TRBJ1-1	NA
TGTGCCAGCAGCCCCGGACTAGGGGGGGGCGAGCAGTACTTC	CASSPGLGGGEQYF	NA	TRBV14	TRBJ2-7	few
TGCAGTGCGCGGACTAGTCGGGCCCAGTACTTC	CSARTSRAQYF	TRBD2	TRBV20-1	TRBJ2-5	NA
TGTGCCAGCTCACCTGACAGAAGAGGTAACTATGGCTACACCTTC	CASSPDRRGNYGYTF	NA	TRBV18	TRBJ1-2	NA
TGTGCCAGCGCTCTTACAGGGGGCTATGGCTACACCTTC	CASALTGGYGYTF	TRBD1	TRBV12-3/TRBV12-4	TRBJ1-2	NA
TGTGCCAGCGGGAAGGAGGGGGGGCCTTCAGATACGCAGTATTTT	CASGKEGGPSDTQYF	NA	TRBV7-6	TRBJ2-3	NA
TGTGCCAGCGGCCGAGACAGGGGTGGGAACACTGAAGCTTTCTTT	CASGRDRGGNTEAFF	TRBD1	TRBV7-8	TRBJ1-1	NA
TGTGCCAGCAGTCGTATGTCGGCTGAAGCTTTCTTT	CASSRMSAEAFF	NA	TRBV7-9	TRBJ1-1	NA
TGTGCCAGCGGGGGGAACGGGCGGTCCTCCTACGAGCAGTACTTC	CASGGNGRSSYEQYF	NA	TRBV6-5	TRBJ2-7	NA
TGCGCCAGCAGACAAAAGGGACAGGACACGACCTCGGGGGAAGCTTTCTTT	CASRQKGQDTTSGEAFF	TRBD1	TRBV10-1	TRBJ1-1	NA